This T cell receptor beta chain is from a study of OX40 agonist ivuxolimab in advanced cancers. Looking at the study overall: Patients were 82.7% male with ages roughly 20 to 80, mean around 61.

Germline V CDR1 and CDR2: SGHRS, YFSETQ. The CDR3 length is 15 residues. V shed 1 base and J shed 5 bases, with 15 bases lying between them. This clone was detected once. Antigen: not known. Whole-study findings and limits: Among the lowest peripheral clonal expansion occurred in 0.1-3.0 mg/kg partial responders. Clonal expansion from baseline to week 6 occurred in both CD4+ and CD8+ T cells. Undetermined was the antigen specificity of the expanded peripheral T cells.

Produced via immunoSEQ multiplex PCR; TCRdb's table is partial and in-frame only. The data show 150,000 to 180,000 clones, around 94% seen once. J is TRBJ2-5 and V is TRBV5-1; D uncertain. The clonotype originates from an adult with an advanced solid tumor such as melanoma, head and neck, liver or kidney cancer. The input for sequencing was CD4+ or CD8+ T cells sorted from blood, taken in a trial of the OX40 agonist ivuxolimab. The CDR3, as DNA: TGCGCCAGCAGCTTGCAGGCCGCCTTAGGGGAGACCCAGTACTTC. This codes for CASSLQAALGETQYF.